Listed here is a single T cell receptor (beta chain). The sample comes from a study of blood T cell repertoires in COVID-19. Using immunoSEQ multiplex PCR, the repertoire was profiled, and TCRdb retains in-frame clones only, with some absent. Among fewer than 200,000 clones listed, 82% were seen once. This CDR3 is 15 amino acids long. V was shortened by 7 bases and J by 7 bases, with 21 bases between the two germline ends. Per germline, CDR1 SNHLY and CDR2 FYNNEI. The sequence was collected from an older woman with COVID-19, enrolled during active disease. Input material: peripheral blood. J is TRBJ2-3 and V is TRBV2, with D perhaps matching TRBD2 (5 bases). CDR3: CASKFSREGVNTQYF. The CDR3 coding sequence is TGTGCCAGCAAATTCTCCAGAGAGGGAGTTAATACGCAGTATTTT.